This T cell receptor (beta chain) was sequenced during a study of blood T cell repertoires in COVID-19. Study overall: Italy, Spain and the United States were the sources of the convalescent and acute COVID-19 samples. PBMCs, B-cell-depleted T cells, or T cells were the source of the cDNA or gDNA that made up the material.

CDR1 and CDR2 from the germline V gene are MNHEY and SMNVEV (reference sequence). V was pared by 2 bases and J by 7 bases, with 7 bases of the junction left unmatched. This CDR3 contains 17 residues. In this sample, this clone turned up a few times. Assay: immunoSEQ multiplex PCR; the TCRdb copy retains only in-frame clones and omits some. Here the sample spans 180,000 or so clones, 70% to 90% being singletons. This clonotype originated in a man between 60 and 75 years old with acute or convalescent COVID-19. The rearrangement uses TRBV27 and TRBJ2-1; 14 bases line up with TRBD2. Sequencing was performed on peripheral blood. DNA for the CDR3: TGTGCCAGCAGTTTAGTCGGGACTAGCGGGAGTAGTAATGAGCAGTTCTTC. Protein: CASSLVGTSGSSNEQFF.